This entry lists 20 T cell receptor beta chains sequenced from one sample in a study of cytomegalovirus exposure and HLA in healthy donors. Both 60 Vbeta primers and 13 Jbeta primers went into the PCR. Here immunoSEQ multiplex PCR was the method, and the copy in TCRdb shows in-frame clones only, minus some. The sample has 150,000 to 200,000 clones; around 80% are singletons. Specimen: PBMCs. Every receptor here comes from a woman aged 25 to 39 in good health and CMV-seronegative.

J is TRBJ1-4 and V is TRBV28; D might be TRBD1 (5 bases). Trimming took 5 bases from V and 7 from J, leaving 17 bases between them. The V gene's germline CDR1 is MDHEN and CDR2 SYDVKM. This CDR3 spans 15 amino acids. Here the CDR3 DNA reads TGTGCCAGCAGTGGTTTGACAGTAATGACTGAAAAACTGTTTTTT. Translating it yields CASSGLTVMTEKLFF. Full variable domain (missing parts from reference TRBV28 and TRBJ1-4): DVKVTQSSRYLVKRTGEKVFLECVQDMDHENMFWYRQDPGLGLRLIYFSYDVKMKEKGDIPEGYSVSREKKERFSLILESASTNQTSMYLCASSGLTVMTEKLFFGSGTQLSVL.

J is TRBJ1-2 and V is TRBV28; the D gene is possibly TRBD1 (5 bases). Germline loops: CDR1 MDHEN, CDR2 SYDVKM. The CDR3 extends over 12 amino acids. The V and J ends lost 11 bases and 5 bases respectively, with 15 bases between them. This chain's CDR3 is CALDSLEYGYTF. CDR3 bases: TGTGCCTTAGACAGCCTCGAATATGGCTACACCTTC.

This clone was picked up one time. The gene calls are TRBV2 and TRBJ2-7, with no clear D. V lost 6 bases, J lost 2 bases, and 11 bases lay in between. The germline V gene has CDR1 SNHLY and CDR2 FYNNEI. This CDR3 has 13 residues. The CDR3 DNA reads as TGTGCCAGCAGATATCATGCTACCTACGAGCAGTACTTC. Translated: CASRYHATYEQYF.

In its sample, this clone was seen a few times. The chain is built from TRBV7-9 and TRBJ1-2; D remains ambiguous. The length of the CDR3 is 15 residues. The germline V gene has CDR1 SEHNR and CDR2 FQNEAQ (reference sequence). The V gene lost 1 base and the J gene lost 2 bases, with 11 bases spanning the gap. CDR3 sequence (DNA): TGTGCCAGCAGCTTAGGACTCCACGGGAACTATGGCTACACCTTC. This encodes CASSLGLHGNYGYTF.

V and J are TRBV7-2 and TRBJ2-5; TRBD1 aligns across 8 bases. This CDR3 has 16 residues. Germline values: CDR1 SGHTA, CDR2 FQGNSA. V gave up 5 bases and J gave up 4 bases; unmatched junction bases: 12. CDR3 residues: CASSQEGPGGAETQYF. CDR3 DNA: TGTGCCAGCAGCCAAGAGGGGCCAGGGGGCGCAGAGACCCAGTACTTC.

The chain uses TRBV5-5 and TRBJ2-7; possible D gene TRBD1, 5 bases. V was cut by 4 bases and J by 1 base, with 6 bases left in between. In germline, CDR1 is SGHKS, CDR2 YYEKEE (reference sequence). The CDR3 covers 12 residues. The CDR3 protein is CASSTGSYEQYF. CDR3 DNA sequence: TGTGCCAGCAGCACAGGATCCTACGAGCAGTACTTC.

The chain links TRBV7-2 to TRBJ1-5; 9 nucleotides line up with TRBD1. Germline CDR1 reads SGHTA; CDR2 reads FQGNSA. With V trimmed by 1 base and J by 1 base, 5 bases remained unmatched. This CDR3 is built from 17 residues. The chain's CDR3 is CASSLEGGTGSNQPQHF. The CDR3 coding sequence is TGTGCCAGCAGCTTAGAGGGCGGGACAGGGAGCAATCAGCCCCAGCATTTT.

This chain connects TRBV7-2 to TRBJ1-4; 8 positions agree with TRBD1. The germline CDR1 and CDR2 sequences are SGHTA and FQGNSA. Germline trimming cut 2 bases from V and 7 bases from J; bases unmatched to any gene: 6. This CDR3 is built from 15 residues. Written as DNA, the CDR3 is TGTGCCAGCAGCTTATACGGACAGGGAATTGAAAAACTGTTTTTT. The encoded protein is CASSLYGQGIEKLFF. Supplemented by reference TRBV7-2 and TRBJ1-4, the full variable domain reads GAGVSQSPSNKVTEKGKDVELRCDPISGHTALYWYRQSLGQGLEFLIYFQGNSAPDKSGLPSDRFSAERTGGSVSTLTIQRTQQEDSAVYLCASSLYGQGIEKLFFGSGTQLSVL.

The rearrangement links TRBV7-2 to TRBJ2-2; the D gene is possibly TRBD2 (7 bases). Germline V lookup: CDR1 SGHTA, CDR2 FQGNSA. With 5 bases removed from V and 4 bases from J, the gap between germline ends came to 20 bases. The CDR3 is 17 amino acids. The CDR3 here is CASSLLGGGVGTGELFF. The DNA for the CDR3 is TGTGCCAGCAGCCTATTGGGGGGGGGCGTCGGCACCGGGGAGCTGTTTTTT.

The chain employs TRBV29-1 and TRBJ2-5, with a weak D call TRBD1 (5 bases). Germline CDR1 and CDR2: SQVTM and ANQGSEA. This CDR3 contains 14 residues. V was cut by 3 bases and J by 2 bases, with 13 bases left in between. The CDR3: CSVDAGRVQETQYF. In DNA form, the CDR3 reads TGCAGCGTTGACGCAGGGCGTGTACAAGAGACCCAGTACTTC.

V and J are TRBV7-6 and TRBJ2-1; 9 bases agree with TRBD2. The J segment lost 5 bases and the V segment lost 2 bases, leaving 4 bases of the junction unmatched. This CDR3 has 15 residues. Germline V gene data show CDR1 as SGHVS and CDR2 as FNYEAQ. CDR3 region: CASSLSLAGNNEQFF. CDR3 bases: TGTGCCAGCAGCTTAAGCCTAGCGGGGAACAATGAGCAGTTCTTC. Full variable domain (outside the CDR3, taken from reference TRBV7-6 and TRBJ2-1): GAGVSQSPRYKVTKRGQDVALRCDPISGHVSLYWYRQALGQGPEFLTYFNYEAQQDKSGLPNDRFSAERPEGSISTLTIQRTEQRDSAMYRCASSLSLAGNNEQFFGPGTRLTVL.

This chain uses TRBV5-6 with TRBJ2-3, with TRBD2 as a possible D gene (6 bases). In germline, CDR1 is SGHDT, CDR2 YYEEEE. This CDR3 comprises 14 residues. The V end lost 4 bases, the J end lost 2 bases, and 11 bases lay between the germline ends. CDR3 region: CASSLTSYTDTQYF. CDR3 coding DNA: TGTGCCAGCAGCCTGACTAGTTACACAGATACGCAGTATTTT.

The V call is TRBV5-1, the J call TRBJ2-7, with 8 bases identical to TRBD2. This CDR3 region has 17 residues. Germline trimming cut 0 bases from V and 4 bases from J; bases unmatched to any gene: 12. Germline V gives CDR1 SGHRS, CDR2 YFSETQ. The CDR3 sequence is CASSLVRGSGKHYEQYF. The CDR3 nucleotides are TGCGCCAGCAGCTTGGTGAGGGGTAGCGGGAAGCATTACGAGCAGTACTTC. The complete variable domain, with remaining parts taken from reference TRBV5-1 and TRBJ2-7, reads KAGVTQTPRYLIKTRGQQVTLSCSPISGHRSVSWYQQTPGQGLQFLFEYFSETQRNKGNFPGRFSGRQFSNSRSEMNVSTLELGDSALYLCASSLVRGSGKHYEQYFGPGTRLTVT.

The V and J genes are TRBV27 and TRBJ2-7, with TRBD1 as a possible D gene (5 bases). The ends were cut back, 3 bases at V and 1 base at J, with 7 bases in the middle. This CDR3 is 13 amino acids long. CDR1 is MNHEY, CDR2 SMNVEV, per germline (reference sequence). This CDR3 reads CASSFTGSYEQYF. The DNA for the CDR3 is TGTGCCAGCAGTTTTACAGGATCCTACGAGCAGTACTTC.

The chain employs TRBV2 and TRBJ2-2, with D unresolved. V was cut by 6 bases and J by 8 bases, with 10 bases left in between. This CDR3 has 12 residues. Germline-derived CDR1 and CDR2 are SNHLY and FYNNEI. CDR3 bases: TGTGCCAGCAGCAGGTACCCGGGGGAGCTGTTTTTT. Protein sequence: CASSRYPGELFF.

The rearrangement uses TRBV27 and TRBJ2-3; D gene ambiguous. The germline V gene has CDR1 MNHEY and CDR2 SMNVEV (reference sequence). Deletions cut 6 bases from V and 0 bases from J, with 7 bases between. The CDR3 contains 13 residues. CDR3 amino acids: CASRHSSTDTQYF. CDR3 DNA sequence: TGTGCCAGCAGGCACTCTAGCACAGATACGCAGTATTTT.

The chain recombines TRBV12-2 with TRBJ1-5; the D call in the table, TRBD1, was not verified against the DNA. TRBV12-2 corresponds to a pseudogene. CDR3 length: 16 residues. In nucleotides, the CDR3 is TGTGCAAGTCGCTTAGGCGGCAGGGGGCGGAATCAGCCCCAGCATTTT. It is translated as CASRLGGRGRNQPQHF.

J is TRBJ1-6 and V is TRBV5-1; a weak D match, TRBD1 (5 bases). Germline V gene data show CDR1 as SGHRS and CDR2 as YFSETQ. V was cut by 5 bases and J by 0 bases, with 6 bases left in between. This CDR3 spans 14 amino acids. DNA for the CDR3: TGCGCCAGCAGGGACAACTCCTATAATTCACCCCTCCACTTT. This gives the protein CASRDNSYNSPLHF.

As for this clone: This sample includes further DNA sequences coding for the same CDR3. V gene TRBV11-1 combines with J gene TRBJ2-5, with TRBD1 matching over 9 bases. V dropped 4 bases and J dropped 4; count of bases not matched to a gene: 4. Germline V gene lookup returns CDR1 SGHAT and CDR2 FQDESV (reference sequence). This CDR3 contains 14 residues. CDR3 region: CASSYLGQGETQYF. The CDR3 DNA reads as TGTGCCAGCAGCTACCTGGGACAGGGAGAGACCCAGTACTTC.

V and J are TRBV6-5 and TRBJ1-1; 8 positions agree with TRBD1. V lost 7 bases and J lost 6; bases outside the gene matches: 10. The CDR3 has 14 amino acids. CDR1 MNHEY and CDR2 SVGAGI come from the germline V gene. The CDR3 spells CASTGRGRFSEAFF. The CDR3 region has the DNA TGTGCCAGCACCGGCAGGGGGCGTTTCTCTGAAGCTTTCTTT.